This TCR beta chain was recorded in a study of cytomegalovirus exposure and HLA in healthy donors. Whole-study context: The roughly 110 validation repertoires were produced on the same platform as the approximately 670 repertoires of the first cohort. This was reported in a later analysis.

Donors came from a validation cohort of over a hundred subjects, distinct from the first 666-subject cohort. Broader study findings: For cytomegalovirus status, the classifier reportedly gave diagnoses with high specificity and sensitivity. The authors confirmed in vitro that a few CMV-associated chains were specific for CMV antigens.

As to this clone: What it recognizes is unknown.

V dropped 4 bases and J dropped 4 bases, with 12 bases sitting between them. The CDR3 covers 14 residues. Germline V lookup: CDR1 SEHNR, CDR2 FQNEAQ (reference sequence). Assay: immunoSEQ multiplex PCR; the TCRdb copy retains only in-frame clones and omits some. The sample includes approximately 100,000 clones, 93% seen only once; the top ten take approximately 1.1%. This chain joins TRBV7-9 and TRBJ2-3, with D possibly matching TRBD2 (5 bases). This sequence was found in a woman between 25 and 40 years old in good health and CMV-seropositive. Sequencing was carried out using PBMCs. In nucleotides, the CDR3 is TGTGCCAGCAGCTCCGATCGGGGTCCAGATACGCAGTATTTT. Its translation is CASSSDRGPDTQYF.